A selection of T cell receptor beta chains follows, all from one sample in a study of blood T cell repertoires in COVID-19. Data came from immunoSEQ multiplex PCR; TCRdb stores just in-frame clones and leaves some out. The sample has roughly 60,000 clones, over 75% seen once. Sequences were obtained from peripheral blood. These receptors were obtained from a man older than 75 with acute or convalescent COVID-19. CDR3s include the opening cysteine and the closing phenylalanine or tryptophan. D genes are given only for firm matches. A row's size may be missing; if present it is once, few, many or a size class.

clone_size	d_call	cdr3_length	v_call	j_call	cdr3_nt	cdr3_aa
-	-	14	TRBV30	TRBJ2-2	TGTGCCTGGAGAGCCGGCAGGGTCACCGGGGAGCTGTTTTTT	CAWRAGRVTGELFF
-	-	12	TRBV24-1	TRBJ1-2	TGTGCCACCAGTGATCCAGGGGATGGCTACACCTTC	CATSDPGDGYTF
-	TRBD1	14	TRBV4-2	TRBJ1-5	TGTGCCAGCAGCGACCCAGGGGGTAATCAGCCCCAGCATTTT	CASSDPGGNQPQHF
-	TRBD2	16	TRBV18	TRBJ2-3	TGTGCCAGCTCACCAAGGACTAGCGGGGGTGGGGATACGCAGTATTTT	CASSPRTSGGGDTQYF
-	TRBD1	15	TRBV7-3	TRBJ2-2	TGTGCCAGCAGCCCTCGACAGGGGGCAGTCGGGGAGCTGTTTTTT	CASSPRQGAVGELFF
few	TRBD2	17	TRBV5-1	TRBJ2-1	TGCGCCAGCAGCCCTAGACTAGCGGGGGGGACCTACAATGAGCAGTTCTTC	CASSPRLAGGTYNEQFF
-	-	15	TRBV11-1	TRBJ2-2	TGTGCCAGCAGCTTTAACGGGGCGAACACCGGGGAGCTGTTTTTT	CASSFNGANTGELFF
once	-	15	TRBV5-1	TRBJ2-7	TGCGCCAGCAGCTTGGGCGGTCTGAGCTCCTACGAGCAGTACTTC	CASSLGGLSSYEQYF
many	TRBD1	16	TRBV18	TRBJ1-4	TGTGCCAGCTCACCGGGGGACAGGCCGGTAGGCGAAAAACTGTTTTTT	CASSPGDRPVGEKLFF
-	TRBD1	15	TRBV19	TRBJ1-1	TGTGCCAGTAGTATACAAGGGACAGGGTGGACTGAAGCTTTCTTT	CASSIQGTGWTEAFF
-	TRBD2	17	TRBV6-1	TRBJ2-3	TGTGCCAGCAGTGAAAGGGCTAGCGGGGCCAGCACAGATACGCAGTATTTT	CASSERASGASTDTQYF
once	TRBD2	15	TRBV3-1/TRBV3-2	TRBJ2-3	TGTGCCAGCAGCCAAGCAACGGGGGGGCAATATACGCAGTATTTT	CASSQATGGQYTQYF
-	-	14	TRBV19	TRBJ2-2	TGTGCCAGTGGGACACAATTTAACACCGGGGAGCTGTTTTTT	CASGTQFNTGELFF
-	-	17	TRBV23-1	TRBJ1-1	TGCGCCAGCAGTCAATATCGTGTGGCGGGGGGGAACACTGAAGCTTTCTTT	CASSQYRVAGGNTEAFF
once	-	17	TRBV23-1	TRBJ2-3	TGCGCCAGCAGTCAGGACTTGCCCGAGACTAGCACAGATACGCAGTATTTT	CASSQDLPETSTDTQYF
-	-	16	TRBV28	TRBJ2-1	TGTGCCAGCAGTTTACCGGGGACAAGCTCCTACAATGAGCAGTTCTTC	CASSLPGTSSYNEQFF
-	TRBD2	15	TRBV5-1	TRBJ2-1	TGCGCCAGCAGTTGGGGGACTAGCGGCTACAATGAGCAGTTCTTC	CASSWGTSGYNEQFF
-	TRBD1	15	TRBV2	TRBJ1-1	TGTGCCAGCAGAGGACCAGGGGGCCAGAACACTGAAGCTTTCTTT	CASRGPGGQNTEAFF
-	TRBD1	13	TRBV6-5	TRBJ1-1	TGTGCCAGCACCCAGGGGGGAAACACTGAAGCTTTCTTT	CASTQGGNTEAFF
-	TRBD1	17	TRBV27	TRBJ2-2	TGTGCCAGCAGTACCTACTCAGGGACAGGGGGACCCGGGGAGCTGTTTTTT	CASSTYSGTGGPGELFF
-	-	18	TRBV7-6	TRBJ2-2	TGTGCCAGCAGCTTAGTCACCCCGTTGGGGGCTGGGACCGGGGAGCTGTTTTTT	CASSLVTPLGAGTGELFF